Below, 4 T cell receptor beta chains from the same sample are listed, as sequenced in a study of blood T cell repertoires in COVID-19. Repertoires were generated with immunoSEQ multiplex PCR, while TCRdb's copy carries only in-frame clones and drops some. The data hold 100,000 or so clones, with around 74% observed a single time. Material for sequencing was peripheral blood. The receptors were gathered from a woman in her 70s with acute or convalescent COVID-19.

This clone was seen a handful of times. The J gene is TRBJ2-4, the V gene TRBV2; TRBD2 aligns across 14 bases. The CDR3 is 15 residues long. With 6 bases clipped from V and 7 bases from J, the junction kept 5 bases outside the gene matches. Germline V gene lookup returns CDR1 SNHLY and CDR2 FYNNEI. This CDR3 reads CASSGTSGGLNIQYF. Written as DNA, the CDR3 is TGTGCCAGCAGCGGGACTAGCGGGGGTTTGAACATTCAGTACTTC.

The chain is built from TRBV18 and TRBJ1-6; TRBD1 might be the D (6 bases). The germline V and J ends were trimmed by 3 bases and 9 bases, with 12 bases remaining between them. Per the germline V gene, CDR1 is KGHSH and CDR2 is LQKENI. The CDR3 sequence is 14 residues long. In DNA form, the CDR3 reads TGTGCCAGCTCACCGGACAGAAGCTCTTCACCCCTCCACTTT. Residues: CASSPDRSSSPLHF. Drawing the rest from reference TRBV18 and TRBJ1-6, the complete variable domain is NAGVMQNPRHLVRRRGQEARLRCSPMKGHSHVYWYRQLPEEGLKFMVYLQKENIIDESGMPKERFSAEFPKEGPSILRIQQVVRGDSAAYFCASSPDRSSSPLHFGNGTRLTVT.

The chain carries TRBV6-6 and TRBJ1-2; 7 nucleotides match TRBD1. The CDR3 loop spans 16 amino acids. The junction had 16 bases not matched to a gene; V was cut back by 8 bases and J by 4 bases. Germline lookup yields CDR1 MNHNY and CDR2 SVGAGI (reference sequence). The CDR3 spells CASATSPGQPSYGYTF. CDR3 sequence (DNA): TGTGCCAGCGCAACATCCCCGGGACAGCCGAGCTATGGCTACACCTTC.

The chain combines TRBV11-3 with TRBJ2-3; 8 bases are shared with TRBD1. In germline, CDR1 is SGHNT, CDR2 YENEEA. The CDR3 consists of 16 residues. Unmatched junction bases numbered 9, after V lost 5 bases and J lost 2 bases. DNA for the CDR3: TGTGCCAGCAGCGCCCGGACAGGGCCTGTCACAGATACGCAGTATTTT. Translated, it gives CASSARTGPVTDTQYF.